This is a list of T cell receptor beta chains from one sample in a study of regulatory T cells in long-lasting Graves disease. MiXCR, run by TCRdb on the multiplex PCR reads, gives a single entry per CDR3 protein. Of about 210,000 distinct CDR3 sequences listed, roughly a fifth were seen once; the top ten hold 12%. This sample also belongs to another study, concerning T cells in Graves' hyperthyroidism and ophthalmopathy.

Source: peripheral blood mononuclear cells (PBMCs), taken at new diagnosis, from a patient treated with antithyroid drugs. These receptors all stem from a young woman with Graves disease. Each CDR3 is given with its conserved first and last residue. The D gene is left open where the match is weak. Clone size is given for some rows only: seen once, a few or many times, or a class if the clone is expanded.

size: many; V: TRBV6-5; J: TRBJ2-7; D: TRBD1; DNA: TGTGCCAGCAGTTCACTCGGGGGAACAGGGGGCGGTGGGTACGAGCAGTACTTC; CDR3: CASSSLGGTGGGGYEQYF
size: many; V: TRBV20-1; J: TRBJ2-7; D: TRBD2; DNA: TGCAGTGCTAGAGGGCTAGCGGTAACCTACGAGCAGTACTTC; CDR3: CSARGLAVTYEQYF
size: many; V: TRBV28; J: TRBJ1-4; D: .; DNA: TGTGCCAGCAGTCCCACCGGGACGGATAATGAAAAACTGTTTTTT; CDR3: CASSPTGTDNEKLFF
size: .; V: TRBV7-9; J: TRBJ2-7; D: .; DNA: TGTGCCAGCAGCTCTTACAGCGACTCCTACGAGCAGTACTTC; CDR3: CASSSYSDSYEQYF
size: .; V: TRBV14; J: TRBJ1-1; D: .; DNA: TGTGCCAGAAGCCATGGAGCCACTGAAGCTTTCTTT; CDR3: CARSHGATEAFF
size: .; V: TRBV2; J: TRBJ1-1; D: .; DNA: TGTGCCAGCAGCCCGTCTCTGAACACTGAAGCTTTCTTT; CDR3: CASSPSLNTEAFF
size: many; V: TRBV3-1; J: TRBJ2-7; D: TRBD2; DNA: TGTGCCAGCAGCCAAGGCTCGATCGGGGGGTACGAGCAGTACTTC; CDR3: CASSQGSIGGYEQYF
size: many; V: TRBV25-1; J: TRBJ1-1; D: .; DNA: TGTGCCAGCAGTGAATATCGGGGGGGCGGTGTGAACACTGAAGCTTTCTTT; CDR3: CASSEYRGGGVNTEAFF
size: few; V: TRBV4-2; J: TRBJ1-1; D: .; DNA: TGTGCCAGCAGCCAGCCACCTGTATGGCTAATGAACACTGAAGCTTTCTTT; CDR3: CASSQPPVWLMNTEAFF
size: many; V: TRBV5-4; J: TRBJ1-6; D: .; DNA: TGTGCCAGCAGCTTGTGGGGGGCTGAGTCACCCCTCCACTTT; CDR3: CASSLWGAESPLHF
size: many; V: TRBV27; J: TRBJ1-4; D: TRBD1; DNA: TGTGCCAGCAGGCCGAAAGGGGGCATACGGGAAAAACTGTTTTTT; CDR3: CASRPKGGIREKLFF
size: many; V: TRBV30; J: TRBJ1-2; D: .; DNA: TGTGCCTGGAGTAAACAGGGTGGGGGCTACACCTTC; CDR3: CAWSKQGGGYTF
size: many; V: TRBV28; J: TRBJ1-5; D: .; DNA: TGTGCCAGCAGCCCTGACGGTTATAGCAATCAGCCCCAGCATTTT; CDR3: CASSPDGYSNQPQHF
size: many; V: TRBV9; J: TRBJ1-6; D: .; DNA: TGTGCCAGCAGCGCCCAGGGGACCGGGGATTCACCCCTCCACTTT; CDR3: CASSAQGTGDSPLHF
size: many; V: TRBV29-1; J: TRBJ2-3; D: TRBD1; DNA: TGCAGCGGGAACAGGGGCGATACGCAGTATTTT; CDR3: CSGNRGDTQYF
size: many; V: TRBV20-1; J: TRBJ1-2; D: .; DNA: TGCAGTGCTCTTACCCAACAGGGCACCTATGGCTACACCTTC; CDR3: CSALTQQGTYGYTF
size: many; V: TRBV12-3/TRBV12-4; J: TRBJ1-2; D: TRBD1; DNA: TGTGCCAGCAGTCTCACCGGGACAGGTGGCTATGGCTACACCTTC; CDR3: CASSLTGTGGYGYTF